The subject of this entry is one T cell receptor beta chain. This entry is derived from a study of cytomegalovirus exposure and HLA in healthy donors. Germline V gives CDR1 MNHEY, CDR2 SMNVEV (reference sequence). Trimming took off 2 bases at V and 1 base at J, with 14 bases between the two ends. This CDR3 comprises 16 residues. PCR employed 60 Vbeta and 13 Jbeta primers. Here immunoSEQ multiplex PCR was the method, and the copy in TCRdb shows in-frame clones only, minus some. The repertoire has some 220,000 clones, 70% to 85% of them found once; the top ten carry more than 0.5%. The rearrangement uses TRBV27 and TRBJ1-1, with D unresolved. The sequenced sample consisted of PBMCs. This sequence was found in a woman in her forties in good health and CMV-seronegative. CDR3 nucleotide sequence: TGTGCCAGCAGTTTAGCCCCTCGAGGGAGGAACACTGAAGCTTTCTTT. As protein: CASSLAPRGRNTEAFF.